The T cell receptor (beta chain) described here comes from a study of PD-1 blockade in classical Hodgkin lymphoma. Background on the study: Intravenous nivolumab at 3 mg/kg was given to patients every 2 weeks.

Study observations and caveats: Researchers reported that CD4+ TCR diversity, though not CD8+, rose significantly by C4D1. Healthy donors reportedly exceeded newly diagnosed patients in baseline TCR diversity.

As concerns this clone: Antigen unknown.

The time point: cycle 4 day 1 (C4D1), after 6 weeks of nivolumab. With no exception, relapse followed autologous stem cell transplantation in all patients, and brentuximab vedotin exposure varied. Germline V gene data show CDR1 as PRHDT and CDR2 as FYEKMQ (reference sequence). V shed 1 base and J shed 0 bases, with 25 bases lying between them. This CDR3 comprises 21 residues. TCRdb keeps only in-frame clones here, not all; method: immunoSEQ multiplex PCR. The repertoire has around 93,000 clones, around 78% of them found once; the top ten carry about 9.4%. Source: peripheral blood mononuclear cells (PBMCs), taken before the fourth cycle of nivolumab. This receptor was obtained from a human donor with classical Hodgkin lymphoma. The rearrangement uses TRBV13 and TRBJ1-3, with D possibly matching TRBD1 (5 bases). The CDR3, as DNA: TGTGCCAGCAGCTTAGCCCCCATTGATATTTGGCGACAGTACTCTGGAAACACCATATATTTT. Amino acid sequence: CASSLAPIDIWRQYSGNTIYF.